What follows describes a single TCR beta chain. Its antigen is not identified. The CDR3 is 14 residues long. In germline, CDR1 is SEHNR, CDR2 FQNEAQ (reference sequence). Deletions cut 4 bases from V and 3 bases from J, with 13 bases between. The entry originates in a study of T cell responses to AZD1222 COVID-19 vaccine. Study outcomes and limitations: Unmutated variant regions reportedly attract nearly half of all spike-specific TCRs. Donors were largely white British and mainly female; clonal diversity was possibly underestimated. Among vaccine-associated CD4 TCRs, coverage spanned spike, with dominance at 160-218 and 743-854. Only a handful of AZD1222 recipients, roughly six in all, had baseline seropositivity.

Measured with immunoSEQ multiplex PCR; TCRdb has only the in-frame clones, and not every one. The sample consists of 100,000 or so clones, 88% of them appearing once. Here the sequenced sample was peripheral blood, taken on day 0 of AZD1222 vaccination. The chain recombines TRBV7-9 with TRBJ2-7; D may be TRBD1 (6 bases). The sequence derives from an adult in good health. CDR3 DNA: TGTGCCAGCAGCTCGAGACAGGACCTCTACGAGCAGTACTTC. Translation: CASSSRQDLYEQYF. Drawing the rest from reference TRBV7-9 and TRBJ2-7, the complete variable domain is DTGVSQNPRHKITKRGQNVTFRCDPISEHNRLYWYRQTLGQGPEFLTYFQNEAQLEKSRLLSDRFSAERPKGSFSTLEIQRTEQGDSAMYLCASSSRQDLYEQYFGPGTRLTVT.